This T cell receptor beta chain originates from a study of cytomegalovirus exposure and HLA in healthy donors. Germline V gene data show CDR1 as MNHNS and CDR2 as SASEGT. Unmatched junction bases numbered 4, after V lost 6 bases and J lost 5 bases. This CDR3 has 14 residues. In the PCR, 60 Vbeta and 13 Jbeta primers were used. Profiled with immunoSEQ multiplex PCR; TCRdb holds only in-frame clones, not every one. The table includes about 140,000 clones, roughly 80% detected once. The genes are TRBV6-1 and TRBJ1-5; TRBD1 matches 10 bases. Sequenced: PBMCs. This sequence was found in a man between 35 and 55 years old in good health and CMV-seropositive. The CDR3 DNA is TGTGCCAGCAGCCTTGGACAGGGGGATCAGCCCCAGCATTTT. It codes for CASSLGQGDQPQHF.